This T cell receptor (beta chain) came from a study of T-cell memory formation after mild COVID-19. The study, taken as a whole, reports: Of the contracting clones, CD4+ ones lay mainly in CM and EM, and CD8+ ones in EMRA.

Losses at the gene ends were 1 base for V and 4 bases for J; bases not matched to a gene: 3. From germline, CDR1 is SGHTA and CDR2 FQGNSA. The CDR3 sequence is 15 residues long. TCRdb redid the calling of the 5' RACE reads with MiXCR, one entry per CDR3 protein. The sample contains over 250,000 distinct CDR3 sequences, more than 15% of which appear only once. A word on this clonotype: Its target is not known.

The V call is TRBV7-2, the J call TRBJ2-5; 10 nucleotides agree with TRBD2. The TCR comes from a man in his late teens or twenties who had mild COVID-19 (a few samples of this study predate the infection). Cell type and time point are not known. The sequenced sample consisted of PBMCs or a T cell subset sorted from them (not recorded which). CDR3 DNA: TGTGCCAGCAGCTTAGAGCGGGGGGGCCCAGAGACCCAGTACTTC. It specifies CASSLERGGPETQYF.